The 19 T cell receptor beta chains below all came from one sample that was sequenced in a study of blood T cell repertoires in COVID-19. Profiling relied on immunoSEQ multiplex PCR, and the TCRdb table lists in-frame clones only, not all of them. The sample lists under 200,000 clones; roughly 90% were seen once. Specimen: peripheral blood. Receptor source: a man aged 18 to 35 with active or convalescent COVID-19.

V is TRBV19 and J is TRBJ1-2; 7 bases line up with TRBD1. Germline CDR1 is LNHDA and CDR2 is SQIVND (reference sequence). The CDR3 covers 14 residues. Trimming at V came to 4 bases and at J to 8 bases, leaving 10 bases not matched to a gene. The CDR3 is CASSTRTGLWGYTF. DNA for the CDR3: TGTGCCAGTAGTACCCGGACAGGTCTTTGGGGCTACACCTTC.

V is TRBV5-6 and J is TRBJ2-2; D call uncertain. Deletions cut 0 bases from V and 2 bases from J, with 17 bases between. Germline V gene sequence: CDR1 SGHDT, CDR2 YYEEEE. The CDR3 covers 18 residues. In nucleotides, the CDR3 is TGTGCCAGCAGCTTGGTATCCGGTAGAGCATCCAACACCGGGGAGCTGTTTTTT. Protein product: CASSLVSGRASNTGELFF.

The chain links TRBV18 to TRBJ2-7; TRBD1 is a possible D gene (6 bases). Trimming pared 4 bases from V and 6 bases from J, leaving 16 bases between. Germline V CDR1 and CDR2: KGHSH, LQKENI. CDR3 length: 14 residues. CDR3 residues: CASSLRQESSEQYF. DNA of the CDR3: TGTGCCAGCTCACTAAGACAGGAGAGTAGCGAGCAGTACTTC.

The rearrangement uses TRBV10-2 and TRBJ2-3, with D perhaps matching TRBD2 (6 bases). This CDR3 region has 12 residues. Per germline, CDR1 WSHSY and CDR2 SAAADI. The V end lost 6 bases, the J end lost 6 bases, and 10 bases lay between the germline ends. CDR3 sequence (DNA): TGCGCCAGCAGCGGGAGAGGGGATACGCAGTATTTT. As protein: CASSGRGDTQYF.

This chain uses TRBV6-6 with TRBJ2-1; D perhaps matches TRBD2 (7 bases). Germline V CDR1 and CDR2: MNHNY, SVGAGI (reference sequence). The CDR3 is made up of 17 amino acids. V was clipped by 5 bases and J by 3 bases, with 20 bases between them. The CDR3 protein is CASSLRGEGTFYNEQFF. In DNA, the CDR3 is TGTGCCAGCAGTCTACGGGGGGAGGGGACATTCTACAATGAGCAGTTCTTC.

J is TRBJ1-6 and V is TRBV6-5, with TRBD1 matching over 8 bases. This CDR3 is 14 amino acids long. V shed 7 bases, J shed 14 bases, and the junction held 13 bases outside the gene matches. Germline CDR1 MNHEY, CDR2 SVGAGI. The CDR3 protein is CASIEDRASFTLHF. The CDR3 DNA is TGTGCCAGCATCGAGGACAGGGCCTCCTTCACCCTCCACTTT.

The chain employs TRBV18 and TRBJ1-3; a weak D match, TRBD1 (6 bases). Germline assignment: CDR1 KGHSH and CDR2 LQKENI. The CDR3 runs 16 residues. V gave up 4 bases and J gave up 0 bases, with 13 bases separating them. The CDR3 loop is CASSLTGPASGNTIYF. The CDR3 region has the DNA TGTGCCAGCTCACTCACAGGGCCTGCCTCTGGAAACACCATATATTTT.

The chain combines TRBV7-2 with TRBJ2-2; weak D call: TRBD2 (5 bases). CDR3 length: 14 residues. The V and J ends lost 5 bases and 6 bases respectively, with 13 bases between them. Per the germline V gene, CDR1 is SGHTA and CDR2 is FQGNSA. CDR3 protein: CASSLTVRAGELFF. The CDR3 nucleotides are TGTGCCAGCAGCCTCACCGTGAGGGCCGGGGAGCTGTTTTTT.

This clone came up once. The chain employs TRBV28 and TRBJ2-7, with a tentative D call TRBD2 (6 bases). The V end was cut by 8 bases, the J end by 1 base, with 12 bases between. The CDR3 length is 13 residues. Per the germline V gene, CDR1 is MDHEN and CDR2 is SYDVKM. The CDR3 is CASRESESYEQYF. CDR3 nucleotides: TGTGCCAGCCGGGAGAGCGAATCCTACGAGCAGTACTTC.

The gene calls are TRBV12-3 or TRBV12-4 and TRBJ1-1; D gene uncertain. This CDR3 has 11 amino acids. With 1 base removed from V and 8 bases from J, the gap between germline ends came to 5 bases. CDR3 in amino acids: CASSLGQEAFF. In nucleotides, the CDR3 is TGTGCCAGCAGTTTAGGTCAGGAAGCTTTCTTT.

V and J are TRBV30 and TRBJ2-5, with D perhaps TRBD2 (5 bases). V shed 1 base and J shed 9 bases, with 12 bases lying between them. The CDR3 is made up of 12 amino acids. Germline CDR1 is GTSNPN and CDR2 is SVGIG (reference sequence). For the CDR3, the DNA is TGTGCCTGGAGTGGCTCCCTGGAGGCCCAGTACTTC. As protein: CAWSGSLEAQYF. The whole variable domain, remainder taken from reference TRBV30 and TRBJ2-5, is SQTIHQWPATLVQPVGSPLSLECTVEGTSNPNLYWYRQAAGRGLQLLFYSVGIGQISSEVPQNLSASRPQDRQFILSSKKLLLSDSGFYLCAWSGSLEAQYFGPGTRLLVL.

This clone was observed once. V usage is TRBV3-1 (or the pseudogene TRBV3-2) and J usage is TRBJ1-4; no clear D gene. The CDR3 runs to 14 residues. Germline CDR1 and CDR2: LGHDT and YNNKEL (reference sequence). V was trimmed by 1 base and J by 8 bases, leaving 11 bases between them. CDR3 sequence: CASSQVGSQEKLFF. For the CDR3, the DNA is TGTGCCAGCAGCCAAGTAGGGAGTCAGGAAAAACTGTTTTTT.

The chain uses TRBV18 and TRBJ1-4, with D uncertain. The CDR3 runs to 15 residues. Germline-derived CDR1 and CDR2 are KGHSH and LQKENI. Trimming cost V 2 bases and J 0 bases, with 7 bases left between them. CDR3: CASSPSVATNEKLFF. As DNA, the CDR3 is TGTGCCAGCTCACCATCGGTTGCAACTAATGAAAAACTGTTTTTT.

The chain combines TRBV18 with TRBJ2-7; 8 bases are shared with TRBD2. The V segment lost 3 bases and the J segment 2 bases; nucleotides outside the gene matches: 6. This CDR3 has 15 amino acids. Per germline, CDR1 KGHSH and CDR2 LQKENI. The CDR3 nucleotides are TGTGCCAGCTCACCCCAGCGGGAGAACACCTACGAGCAGTACTTC. Amino acids: CASSPQRENTYEQYF.

V gene TRBV12-5 combines with J gene TRBJ1-3; 9 bases match TRBD1. CDR3 length equals 20 residues. Germline V gene data show CDR1 as LGHNT and CDR2 as FRNRAP. The junction had 24 bases not matched to a gene; V was cut back by 3 bases and J by 9 bases. The CDR3 DNA sequence: TGTGCTAGTGGTTTTCTAGGGACAGGGTCCGTTATGGGTACACAGGGCACCATATATTTT. Its translation: CASGFLGTGSVMGTQGTIYF. Together with reference TRBV12-5 and TRBJ1-3, the CDR3 gives the full variable domain: DARVTQTPRHKVTEMGQEVTMRCQPILGHNTVFWYRQTMMQGLELLAYFRNRAPLDDSGMPKDRFSAEMPDATLATLKIQPSEPRDSAVYFCASGFLGTGSVMGTQGTIYFGEGSWLTVV.

The chain joins TRBV28 to TRBJ1-1, with no clear D. The CDR3 totals 11 residues. CDR1 MDHEN and CDR2 SYDVKM come from the germline V gene. V was shortened by 2 bases and J by 8 bases, with 6 bases between the two germline ends. The CDR3 here is CASSLVSEAFF. Here the CDR3 DNA reads TGTGCCAGCAGTTTAGTGTCGGAAGCTTTCTTT. Full variable domain (outside the CDR3, taken from reference TRBV28 and TRBJ1-1): DVKVTQSSRYLVKRTGEKVFLECVQDMDHENMFWYRQDPGLGLRLIYFSYDVKMKEKGDIPEGYSVSREKKERFSLILESASTNQTSMYLCASSLVSEAFFGQGTRLTVV.

The chain uses TRBV5-6 and TRBJ1-2; D unclear. The V gene's germline CDR1 is SGHDT and CDR2 YYEEEE. CDR3 size: 13 residues. Trimming removed 3 bases at V and 6 bases at J, with 12 bases between. CDR3 sequence reads: CASSSNNEDGYTF. The CDR3 region has the DNA TGTGCCAGCAGCTCGAACAACGAGGATGGCTACACCTTC.

This sequence joins TRBV18 and TRBJ2-1; a possible D gene is TRBD2 (7 bases). V lost 6 bases, J lost 5 bases, and 17 bases lay in between. This CDR3 contains 15 residues. CDR1 KGHSH and CDR2 LQKENI come from the germline V gene. The CDR3 loop is CASSGGDKGDNEQFF. DNA for the CDR3: TGTGCCAGCTCGGGGGGGGACAAGGGAGACAATGAGCAGTTCTTC.

This chain joins TRBV5-4 and TRBJ1-1, with D perhaps TRBD1 (5 bases). Germline V gene lookup returns CDR1 SGHNT and CDR2 YYREEE (reference sequence). This CDR3 has 15 residues. Trimming left V 4 bases short and J 5 bases short, with 18 bases between. The CDR3 coding sequence is TGTGCCAGCAGCAAACGGACATCGGTGTTGACTGAAGCTTTCTTT. Its protein is CASSKRTSVLTEAFF.